These T cell receptor beta chains were read from a single sample in a study of neoadjuvant nivolumab and ipilimumab in lung cancer. This table comes from immunoSEQ multiplex PCR, and its TCRdb copy is limited to in-frame clones, with some not included. The sample holds fewer than 40,000 clones, roughly 89% seen once. Specimen: peripheral blood, collected before neoadjuvant nivolumab, alone or with ipilimumab. The receptors were gathered from an adult with non-small cell lung cancer. The conserved cysteine and the conserved F or W are not part of the CDR3 here.

TRBV10-3 | 12 | AISWTGDGTEAF
TRBV18 | 14 | ASSPLPQGAGETQY
TRBV5-1 | 14 | ASSTAGARTNEKLF
TRBV6-4 | 12 | ASSPGQEGNEQF
TRBV19 | 11 | ASKLADYNEQF
TRBV19 | 12 | ASSTRTNTGELF
TRBV2 | 11 | ASRNERAYEQY
TRBV9 | 17 | ASSATRRTVREVFHEQY
TRBV19 | 13 | ASSWTSGRADTQY
TRBV7-2 | 12 | ASSPGQSYYGYT
TRBV4-2 | 11 | ASSPVEAGELF
TRBV18 | 10 | ASSPETDTQY
TRBV7-3 | 11 | ASSPFYRETQY
TRBV14 | 11 | ASSQDRQGRYT
TRBV18 | 14 | ASSPPGPSGTDTQY
TRBV18 | 13 | ASSPGIRTGDQQY
TRBV5-1 | 12 | ASSLEGPGYGYT
TRBV18 | 14 | ASSPTGQGFNQPQH
TRBV7-6 | 13 | ASSSRVPGIYEQY
TRBV5-1 | 13 | ASSLDGQGVNEQF
TRBV9 | 13 | ASSVVERVNTEAF
TRBV30 | 10 | ARDGGQETQY